The rows below give T cell receptor beta chains drawn from one sample of a study of OX40 agonist ivuxolimab in advanced cancers. TCRdb keeps only in-frame clones here, not all; method: immunoSEQ multiplex PCR. This sample has roughly 99,000 clones, with 80% to 95% found just once. This specimen was CD4+ or CD8+ T cells sorted from blood, taken in a trial of the OX40 agonist ivuxolimab. The receptors were sampled from an adult with an advanced solid tumor such as melanoma, head and neck, liver or kidney cancer. Both conserved end residues are part of each CDR3. Fields, in order: V gene, J gene, clone size, D gene, CDR3 length, CDR3 protein, CDR3 DNA. A D gene is named only where the DNA matches it firmly. For some rows the clone size is stated as once, few or many, or as a class when expanded; others skip it.

>TRBV19|TRBJ2-1|-|-|13
CASSIYTYNEQFF
TGTGCCAGTAGTATTTACACCTACAATGAGCAGTTCTTC
>TRBV28|TRBJ2-1|-|-|16
CASSLFSTGVYNEQFF
TGTGCCAGCAGTTTATTTTCGACGGGAGTCTACAATGAGCAGTTCTTC
>TRBV19|TRBJ2-1|-|-|12
CASSTPQGRQFF
TGTGCCAGTAGTACTCCCCAGGGGAGGCAGTTCTTC
>TRBV7-2|TRBJ1-5|-|TRBD1|16
CASSPGGGRANQPQHF
TGTGCCAGCAGCCCTGGAGGGGGCAGGGCCAATCAGCCCCAGCATTTT
>TRBV19|TRBJ2-7|once|-|13
CASRTGPGYEQYF
TGTGCCAGTAGAACAGGGCCAGGCTACGAGCAGTACTTC
>TRBV5-1|TRBJ2-1|-|TRBD2|19
CASSLGTSGRAGPYNEQFF
TGCGCCAGCAGCTTGGGGACTAGCGGGAGGGCCGGGCCATACAATGAGCAGTTCTTC
>TRBV5-5|TRBJ2-3|-|TRBD2|16
CASSRGLAGGRDTQYF
TGTGCCAGCAGCCGGGGACTAGCGGGAGGGCGGGATACGCAGTATTTT
>TRBV5-6|TRBJ1-5|-|TRBD1|14
CASSRGQENQPQHF
TGTGCCAGCAGCCGTGGACAGGAAAATCAGCCCCAGCATTTT
>TRBV7-2|TRBJ1-2|-|-|14
CASSPQGIPGGYTF
TGTGCCAGCAGCCCACAGGGAATTCCTGGTGGCTACACCTTC
>TRBV7-9|TRBJ1-1|few|-|13
CASSLTPSTEAFF
TGTGCCAGCAGCTTAACTCCTTCCACTGAAGCTTTCTTT
>TRBV5-1|TRBJ1-5|-|-|15
CASSLGDYSNQPQHF
TGCGCCAGCAGCTTGGGAGATTATAGCAATCAGCCCCAGCATTTT
>TRBV4-2|TRBJ2-1|-|TRBD2|15
CASSQLAGDSNEQFF
TGTGCCAGCAGCCAACTAGCGGGGGACTCCAATGAGCAGTTCTTC
>TRBV7-6|TRBJ2-6|-|-|17
CASSLAQGYTGANVLTF
TGTGCCAGCAGCTTAGCACAGGGTTACACTGGGGCCAACGTCCTGACTTTC
>TRBV10-2|TRBJ1-3|-|-|15
CASSAAGARGNTIYF
TGCGCCAGCAGTGCGGCAGGGGCCCGCGGAAACACCATATATTTT